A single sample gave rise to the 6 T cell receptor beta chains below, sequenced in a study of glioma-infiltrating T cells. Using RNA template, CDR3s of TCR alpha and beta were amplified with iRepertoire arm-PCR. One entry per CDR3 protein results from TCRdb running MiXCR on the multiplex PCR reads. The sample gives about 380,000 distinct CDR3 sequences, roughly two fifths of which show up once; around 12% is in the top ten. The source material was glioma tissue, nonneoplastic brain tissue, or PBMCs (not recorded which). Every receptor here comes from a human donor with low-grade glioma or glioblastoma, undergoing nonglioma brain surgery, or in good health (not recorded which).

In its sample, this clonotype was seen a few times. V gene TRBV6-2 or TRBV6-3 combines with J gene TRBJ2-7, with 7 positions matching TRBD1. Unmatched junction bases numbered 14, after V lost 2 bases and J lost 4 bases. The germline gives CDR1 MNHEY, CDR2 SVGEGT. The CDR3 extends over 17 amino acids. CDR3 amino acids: CASSYPPTGTETYEQYF. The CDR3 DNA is TGTGCCAGCAGTTACCCGCCGACCGGGACAGAGACTTACGAGCAGTACTTC.

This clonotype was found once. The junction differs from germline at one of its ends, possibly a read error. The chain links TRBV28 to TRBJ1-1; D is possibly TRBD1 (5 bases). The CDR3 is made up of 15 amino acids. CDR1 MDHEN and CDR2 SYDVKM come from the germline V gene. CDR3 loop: CASSFGGVMNTEALF. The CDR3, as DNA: TGTGCCAGCAGTTTCGGGGGGGTTATGAACACTGAAGCTCTCTTT. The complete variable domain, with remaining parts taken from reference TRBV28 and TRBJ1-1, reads DVKVTQSSRYLVKRTGEKVFLECVQDMDHENMFWYRQDPGLGLRLIYFSYDVKMKEKGDIPEGYSVSREKKERFSLILESASTNQTSMYLCASSFGGVMNTEALFGQGTRLTVV.

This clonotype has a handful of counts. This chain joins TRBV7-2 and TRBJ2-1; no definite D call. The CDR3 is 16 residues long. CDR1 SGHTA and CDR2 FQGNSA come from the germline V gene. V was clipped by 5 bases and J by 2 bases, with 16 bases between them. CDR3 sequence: CASSRLWVTAYNEQFF. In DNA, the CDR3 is TGTGCCAGCAGCCGGCTGTGGGTTACGGCCTACAATGAGCAGTTCTTC.

CDR3 region: CASSPFFGYEQYF. As DNA, the CDR3 is TGTGCCAGCAGTCCCTTTTTTGGGTACGAGCAGTACTTC. V usage is TRBV27 and J usage is TRBJ2-7; D is undetermined. Deletions cut 5 bases from V and 4 bases from J, with 12 bases between. Germline V CDR1 and CDR2: MNHEY, SMNVEV (reference sequence). The CDR3 length is 13 residues.

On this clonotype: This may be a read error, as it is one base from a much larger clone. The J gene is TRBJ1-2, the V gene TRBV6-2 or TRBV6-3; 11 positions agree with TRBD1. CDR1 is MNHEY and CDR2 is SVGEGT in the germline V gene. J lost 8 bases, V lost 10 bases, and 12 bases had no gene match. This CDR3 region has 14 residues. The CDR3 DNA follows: TGTGCCATCAGAGAGCCGGGACAGGGGGACGGCTACACCTTC. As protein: CAIREPGQGDGYTF.

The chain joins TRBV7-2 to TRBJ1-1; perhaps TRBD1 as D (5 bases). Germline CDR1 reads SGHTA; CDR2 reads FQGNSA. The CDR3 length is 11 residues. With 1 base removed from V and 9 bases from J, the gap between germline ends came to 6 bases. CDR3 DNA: TGTGCCAGCAGCTTAGGGGGCCAAGCTTTCTTT. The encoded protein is CASSLGGQAFF.